This TCR beta chain was recovered during a study of cytomegalovirus exposure and HLA in healthy donors. Study summary: In a previous analysis, around 120 million unique TCR beta sequences were found from 150 million to 200 million T cells.

Primers: 60 Vbeta forward and 13 Jbeta reverse. Profiling relied on immunoSEQ multiplex PCR, and the TCRdb table lists in-frame clones only, not all of them. Found here are some 70,000 clones, approximately 80% of them singletons; the top ten hold about 6.8%. Germline V gene data show CDR1 as SGHKS and CDR2 as YYEKEE (reference sequence). The CDR3 is 15 amino acids. Trimming left V 1 base short and J 2 bases short, with 12 bases between. The sequencing sample was made of PBMCs. This clonotype originated in a human donor in good health. The rearrangement joins TRBV5-5 to TRBJ1-1; D is unresolved. In DNA, the CDR3 is TGTGCCAGCAGCTTGCGTTCCCACCTAAACACTGAAGCTTTCTTT. Its protein product is CASSLRSHLNTEAFF.